This TCR beta chain was observed in a study of blood T cell repertoires in COVID-19. Study details: Acute and convalescent COVID-19 specimens originated in the United States, Italy and Spain. Sample material is recorded as cDNA or gDNA derived from T cells, B-cell-depleted T cells, or PBMCs.

In this sample, this clone turned up once. Sequencing was performed with immunoSEQ multiplex PCR; in TCRdb, only in-frame clones are kept and a portion is missing. The sample includes about 48,000 clones, approximately 86% of them seen just once. The CDR3 has 16 amino acids. CDR1 and CDR2 (germline): LGHNA, YNFKEQ. Trimming removed 0 bases from V and 7 bases from J; junction bases left unmatched: 7. The material sequenced was peripheral blood. The origin of this receptor is a woman aged 80 or older with acute or convalescent COVID-19. The rearrangement links TRBV4-2 to TRBJ1-5; TRBD1 agrees at 9 bases. The CDR3 nucleotides are TGTGCCAGCAGCCAAGATGCGGGACAGGGCGGGCAGCCCCAGCATTTT. Amino acids: CASSQDAGQGGQPQHF.